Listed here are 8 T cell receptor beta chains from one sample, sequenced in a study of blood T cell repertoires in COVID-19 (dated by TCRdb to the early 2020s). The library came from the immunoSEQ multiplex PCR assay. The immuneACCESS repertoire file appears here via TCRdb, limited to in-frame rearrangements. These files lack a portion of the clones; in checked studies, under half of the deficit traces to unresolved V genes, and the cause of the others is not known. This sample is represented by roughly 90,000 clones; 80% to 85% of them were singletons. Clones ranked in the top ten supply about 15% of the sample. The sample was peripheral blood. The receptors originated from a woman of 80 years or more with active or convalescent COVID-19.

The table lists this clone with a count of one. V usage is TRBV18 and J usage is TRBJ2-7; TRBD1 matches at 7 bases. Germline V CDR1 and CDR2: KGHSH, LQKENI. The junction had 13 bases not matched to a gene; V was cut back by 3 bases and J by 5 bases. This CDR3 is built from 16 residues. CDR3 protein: CASSPVTGARSHEQYF. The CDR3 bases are TGTGCCAGCTCACCGGTTACAGGGGCCCGGTCCCACGAGCAGTACTTC.

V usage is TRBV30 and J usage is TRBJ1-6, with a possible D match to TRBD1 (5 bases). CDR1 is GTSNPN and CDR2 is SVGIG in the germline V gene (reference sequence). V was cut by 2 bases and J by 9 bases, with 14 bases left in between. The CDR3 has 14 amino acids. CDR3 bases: TGTGCCTGGAGTCCCTGGGCAGGGCGTTCACCCCTCCACTTT. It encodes CAWSPWAGRSPLHF.

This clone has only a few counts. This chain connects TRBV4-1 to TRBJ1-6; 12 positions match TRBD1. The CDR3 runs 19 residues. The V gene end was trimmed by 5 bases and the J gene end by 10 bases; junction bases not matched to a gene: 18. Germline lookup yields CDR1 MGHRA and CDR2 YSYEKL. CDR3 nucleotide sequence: TGCGCCAGCAGCTCTTCCTTAAACCCGGGACAGGGGGCTCGATCACCCCTCCACTTT. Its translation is CASSSSLNPGQGARSPLHF.

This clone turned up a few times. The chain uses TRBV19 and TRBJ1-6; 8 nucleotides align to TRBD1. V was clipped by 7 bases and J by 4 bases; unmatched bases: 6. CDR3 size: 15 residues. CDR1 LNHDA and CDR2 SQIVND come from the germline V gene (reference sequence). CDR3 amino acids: CASNPGGGYNSPLHF. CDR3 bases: TGTGCCAGTAATCCAGGGGGCGGATATAATTCACCCCTCCACTTT.

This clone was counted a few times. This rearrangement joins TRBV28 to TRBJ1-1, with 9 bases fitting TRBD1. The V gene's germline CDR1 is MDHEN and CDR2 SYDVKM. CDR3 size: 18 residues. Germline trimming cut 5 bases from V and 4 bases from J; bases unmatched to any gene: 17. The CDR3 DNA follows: TGTGCCAGCAGTCTTACCGTTCTGGGACAGGGTGTGGGCACTGAAGCTTTCTTT. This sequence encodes CASSLTVLGQGVGTEAFF.

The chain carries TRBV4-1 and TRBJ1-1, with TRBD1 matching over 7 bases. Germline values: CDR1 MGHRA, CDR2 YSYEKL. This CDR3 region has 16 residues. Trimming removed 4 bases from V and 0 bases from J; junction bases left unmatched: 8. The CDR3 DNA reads TGCGCCAGCAGCCCTAGGGGCACAGGGGTGAACACTGAAGCTTTCTTT. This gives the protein CASSPRGTGVNTEAFF.

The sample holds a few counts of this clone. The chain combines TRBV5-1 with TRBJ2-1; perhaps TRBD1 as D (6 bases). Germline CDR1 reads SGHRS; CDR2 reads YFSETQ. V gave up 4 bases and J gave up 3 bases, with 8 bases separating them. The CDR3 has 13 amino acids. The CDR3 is CASSEDSYNEQFF. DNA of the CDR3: TGCGCCAGCAGCGAGGACAGCTACAATGAGCAGTTCTTC. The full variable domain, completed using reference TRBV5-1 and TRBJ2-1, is KAGVTQTPRYLIKTRGQQVTLSCSPISGHRSVSWYQQTPGQGLQFLFEYFSETQRNKGNFPGRFSGRQFSNSRSEMNVSTLELGDSALYLCASSEDSYNEQFFGPGTRLTVL.

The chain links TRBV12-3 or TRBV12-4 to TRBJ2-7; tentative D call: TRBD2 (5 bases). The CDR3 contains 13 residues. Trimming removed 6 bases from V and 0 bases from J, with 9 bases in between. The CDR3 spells CASRTRDSYEQYF. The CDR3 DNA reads TGTGCCAGCAGAACCCGGGACTCCTACGAGCAGTACTTC.